This TCR beta chain was retrieved from a study of T-cell reconstitution after alpha-beta-depleted transplantation in children. A library of TCRbeta sequences, prepared with unique molecular identifiers, was generated. TCRdb itself ran the PCR reads through MiXCR, one entry per CDR3 protein. The sample contains 150,000 to 250,000 distinct CDR3 sequences, just over 14% of which appear only once. V gave up 7 bases and J gave up 11 bases, with 21 bases separating them. The CDR3 has 14 amino acids. Germline V gene sequence: CDR1 MNHNS, CDR2 SASEGT. This clonotype was recorded many times. The starting material was PBMCs from the stem cell graft donor, obtained from the stem cell graft. The receptor was isolated from a human donor who donated a stem cell graft to a child with acute lymphoblastic leukemia. The chain uses TRBV6-1 and TRBJ2-1; D call uncertain. CDR3 bases: TGTGCCAGCACCCCCAACCTCGACGGCGGTAAGCAGTTCTTC. It yields the protein CASTPNLDGGKQFF.